A single T cell receptor (beta chain) is shown here with its context. The CDR3 is 13 residues long. Trimming cost V 5 bases and J 0 bases, with 8 bases left between them. Sequenced by immunoSEQ multiplex PCR; TCRdb stores in-frame clones only, minus some. Seen here are 200,000 or so clones, around 85% observed once, and the top ten hold 3.3%. This sample was included in a study of blood T cell repertoires in COVID-19. This clonotype originated in a man in his 60s with acute or convalescent COVID-19. The chain uses TRBV12-3 or TRBV12-4 and TRBJ2-7; no clear D gene. The specimen was peripheral blood. The CDR3 protein is CASSDGGSYEQYF. The DNA for the CDR3 is TGTGCCAGCAGTGATGGCGGCTCCTACGAGCAGTACTTC.